The 16 T cell receptor beta chains presented below share a single source sample, sequenced in a study of CD8 T cells in ankylosing spondylitis. TCRdb re-derived calls from the 5' RACE reads in MiXCR, one entry per CDR3 protein. Of approximately 100,000 distinct CDR3 sequences detected, around 24% appear once; the ten largest clones hold 9% to 15%. Sequencing was carried out using synovial fluid, either unsorted or a sorted T cell fraction (not recorded which). The receptors come from a male donor with ankylosing spondylitis.

The chain carries TRBV12-3 or TRBV12-4 and TRBJ2-5, with unresolved D. V shed 3 bases and J shed 4 bases, with 9 bases lying between them. The CDR3 runs 13 residues. CDR3 in amino acids: CASSLGNLETQYF. The CDR3 region has the DNA TGTGCCAGCAGTTTGGGAAACCTAGAGACCCAGTACTTC.

The V call is TRBV20-1, the J call TRBJ1-5, with D perhaps matching TRBD1 (6 bases). Trimming stripped 6 bases from V and 5 bases from J, with 17 bases between. Germline V gene sequence: CDR1 DFQATT, CDR2 SNEGSKA (reference sequence). This CDR3 region has 14 residues. CDR3 in DNA: TGCAGTGCGCGGGGGGCAGGGGACTATCAGCCCCAGCATTTT. It encodes CSARGAGDYQPQHF.

V usage is TRBV29-1 and J usage is TRBJ2-3; D may be TRBD2 (6 bases). Germline V lookup: CDR1 SQVTM, CDR2 ANQGSEA. CDR3 length: 15 amino acids. Trimming stripped 7 bases from V and 2 bases from J, with 19 bases between. CDR3 sequence: CSGNRDSSDTDTQYF. CDR3 coding DNA: TGCAGCGGGAACCGGGACTCCTCAGACACAGATACGCAGTATTTT.

The gene calls are TRBV2 and TRBJ2-3; 9 bases are shared with TRBD2. The CDR3 sequence is 18 residues long. Looked up from germline, CDR1 is SNHLY and CDR2 is FYNNEI. The V segment lost 11 bases and the J segment 0 bases; nucleotides outside the gene matches: 18. In nucleotides, the CDR3 is TGTGCCTTCTGCCCCTCAGGAGCGGGGGGAATTAGCACAGATACGCAGTATTTT. Protein product: CAFCPSGAGGISTDTQYF.

This clonotype was seen a handful of times. The chain has TRBV7-4 and TRBJ2-7; the D call may be TRBD1 or TRBD2 (5 bases each). The V gene's germline CDR1 is SGHVT and CDR2 SQSDAQ. There are 16 residues in the CDR3. V was pared by 3 bases and J by 7 bases, with 22 bases between. The CDR3 protein is CASSFSRVSGSFEQYV. CDR3 bases: TGTGCCAGCAGCTTTTCCCGGGTCTCAGGGAGCTTTGAGCAGTACGTC.

A note on this clonotype: A read error is possible here, since a much larger clone lies one base away. This rearrangement joins TRBV5-6 to TRBJ1-2, with TRBD1 matching 7 bases. V lost 7 bases, J lost 4 bases, and 7 bases stayed unmatched. In germline, CDR1 is SGHDT, CDR2 YYEEEE. This CDR3 has 13 residues. The CDR3 loop reads CASGSGQLYGYTF. Here the CDR3 DNA reads TGTGCCAGCGGCTCGGGACAGCTCTATGGCTACACCTTC.

The chain has TRBV12-3 or TRBV12-4 and TRBJ2-5; TRBD1 matches 8 bases. J was trimmed by 3 bases and V by 6 bases; bases with no gene match: 3. This CDR3 comprises 13 residues. This CDR3 is CASRADREETQYF. The CDR3 region has the DNA TGTGCCAGCAGGGCGGACAGGGAAGAGACCCAGTACTTC.

The chain carries TRBV13 and TRBJ2-7; perhaps TRBD1 as D (5 bases). Trimming left V 4 bases short and J 3 bases short, with 13 bases between. The germline gives CDR1 PRHDT, CDR2 FYEKMQ (reference sequence). The CDR3 sequence is 14 residues long. DNA of the CDR3: TGTGCCAGCAGCTACGGTAGGACAAACTACGAGCAGTACGTC. Residues: CASSYGRTNYEQYV.

The sample holds many counts of this clonotype. This chain uses TRBV29-1 with TRBJ2-1; 8 positions agree with TRBD1. V dropped 6 bases and J dropped 7; count of bases not matched to a gene: 5. The CDR3 has 12 residues. Germline loops: CDR1 SQVTM, CDR2 ANQGSEA. This CDR3 is CSVDRGVNEQFF. The DNA of the CDR3 is TGCAGCGTAGACAGGGGCGTAAATGAGCAGTTCTTC.

The genes are TRBV20-1 and TRBJ2-1; 9 bases fit TRBD2. V shed 6 bases and J 7 bases; nucleotides not matched to a gene: 10. The germline V gene encodes CDR1 DFQATT and CDR2 SNEGSKA (reference sequence). The CDR3 runs 14 residues. The CDR3 reads CSALNPGLANEQFF. The CDR3 DNA is TGCAGTGCCCTGAACCCGGGACTAGCAAATGAGCAGTTCTTC.

In this sample, this clonotype turned up a few times. The chain has TRBV6-2 or TRBV6-3 and TRBJ1-5; 9 nucleotides line up with TRBD1. V shed 2 bases, J shed 3 bases, and the junction held 5 bases outside the gene matches. Germline V lookup: CDR1 MNHEY, CDR2 SVGEGT. The CDR3 has 16 amino acids. CDR3 bases: TGTGCCAGCAGTTACCGGGGGACAGGGAACAATCAGCCCCAGCATTTT. It yields the protein CASSYRGTGNNQPQHF.

The rearrangement links TRBV3-1 to TRBJ1-5; possibly TRBD1 for D (6 bases). Trimming removed 4 bases at V and 7 bases at J, with 20 bases between. Germline assignment: CDR1 LGHDT and CDR2 YNNKEL (reference sequence). This CDR3 has 16 residues. Here the CDR3 reads CASSPRAGADGQPQHF. The CDR3 DNA follows: TGTGCCAGCAGCCCCCGGGCGGGGGCAGATGGGCAGCCCCAGCATTTT.

This clonotype has more than one count but fewer than ten. DNA of the CDR3: TGTGCCAGTTGGAACAGAGGACCTTACTATGGCTACACCTTC. Its translation is CASWNRGPYYGYTF. The V call is TRBV27, the J call TRBJ1-2; no definite D call. CDR1 is MNHEY and CDR2 is SMNVEV in the germline V gene (reference sequence). V dropped 9 bases and J dropped 3 bases, with 17 bases sitting between them. This CDR3 has 14 amino acids.

The chain links TRBV28 to TRBJ2-1, with TRBD2 identical over 12 bases. There are 16 residues in the CDR3. In germline, CDR1 is MDHEN, CDR2 SYDVKM. The V segment lost 5 bases and the J segment 3 bases; nucleotides outside the gene matches: 5. DNA of the CDR3: TGTGCCAGCAGTCCCGGACTAGCGGGGCTCTACAATGAGCAGTTCTTC. Its protein product is CASSPGLAGLYNEQFF.

This clonotype was detected ten times or more. This sequence joins TRBV10-3 and TRBJ1-4, with D unclear. The CDR3 has 13 residues. Germline V gene data show CDR1 as ENHRY and CDR2 as SYGVKD. V was trimmed by 6 bases and J by 3 bases, leaving 8 bases between them. The CDR3 here is CAIRRGSNEKLFF. CDR3 in DNA: TGTGCCATCAGAAGAGGTTCTAATGAAAAACTGTTTTTT.

This clonotype showed up just a few times. J is TRBJ2-5 and V is TRBV18, with 7 bases fitting TRBD1. This CDR3 is 15 amino acids long. V lost 4 bases to trimming and J lost 1 base; unmatched junction nucleotides: 6. Germline lookup yields CDR1 KGHSH and CDR2 LQKENI. The CDR3 reads CASSRGQAGQETQYF. DNA of the CDR3: TGTGCCAGCTCACGTGGACAGGCTGGCCAAGAGACCCAGTACTTC.